This entry describes one TCR beta chain. Its cognate antigen has yet to be identified. No quality values exist for individual bases; no much larger clone is one base distant. The sample comes from a study of cytomegalovirus exposure and HLA in healthy donors (dated by TCRdb to the late 2010s). Concerning the study at large: An earlier analysis of 587 of the donors reported under 300 Gb of sequence data and 117 million unique TCR beta sequences obtained from some 170 million T cells. An early release that covered about 600 HLA-typed donors contained approximately 320 gigabases of sequencing data and 85 million to 100 million unique TCR sequences. Among the roughly 400 genotyped donors, about 83% belonged to the genetic ancestry cluster associated with self-reported Caucasian donors. The study was designed to test whether signatures of past pathogen exposure could be identified by cataloging public T cell receptors. The T cell repertoires of some 670 subjects were profiled by immunosequencing and related to cytomegalovirus serostatus. Along with the roughly 700-subject first cohort, a separate validation cohort of over 90 different subjects was used. To predict cytomegalovirus infection status, the study combined high-throughput TCR immunosequencing, statistical association of individual TCRs with disease status, and machine learning. A later analysis re-examined previously published TCR beta repertoires from about 670 donors and added high-resolution HLA genotyping to investigate patterns of TCR occurrence. The later analysis used no new phenotypic data to find candidate immune exposures, relying instead on TCR beta sequences and their occurrence across donors. To decide whether each TCR beta V gene segment behaved as functional or pseudogenic, an earlier analysis of several hundred of the donors relied on high-throughput TCR beta sequencing. Donor age, sex, ethnicity and CMV serostatus were compiled together with the repertoire data. In a later genetic analysis, genome-wide SNP genotypes for about three fifths of the roughly 670 donors were used, and that subset was treated as a discovery cohort. Every repertoire in the discovery cohort had been generated on one and the same sequencing platform. HLA typing covered class I and class II loci at four-digit resolution. Typing coverage varied by locus: 629-630 donors for A, B, C, DRB1 and DQB1; approximately 560 for DQA1; more than 600 for DPA1; fewer than 480 for DPB1. Four to six DR-DQ haplotypes were handled as single units for association and clustering, since linkage in the cohort was strong. Among 300 to 500 genotyped donors of the cohort, an average of roughly 230,000 unique TCR beta nucleotide sequences was sequenced per donor, of which 15% to 20% were non-productive. What the study reported, not specific to this receptor: Some IMGT-functional V segments, including TRBV6-2 and TRBV6-3, could not be distinguished by the 87-base-pair reads and were therefore excluded. Because some donors lacked HLA typing at each locus, the association tests relied only on the typed subset. Sequencing depth was assumed to be roughly uniform across donors in the presence/absence analyses, though that assumption may not hold. A later genetic analysis associated a missense DCLRE1C variant with V-gene and J-gene trimming of TCR beta chains, and an independent cohort replicated the association. At a false discovery rate of 0.05, a later analysis linked roughly 17,000 TCR beta sequences to specific HLA alleles. According to a later genetic analysis, donors in an Asian-associated ancestry cluster had fewer N-insertions in productive TCRs than the roughly 670-donor mean. In both the original and validation cohorts, the classifier was reported to diagnose cytomegalovirus status with high specificity and sensitivity. Three of the identified cytomegalovirus-associated TCR beta chains were confirmed in vitro to be specific for cytomegalovirus antigens. CMV serostatus was the only immune exposure information available for the cohort. Because counts were too low, approximately 15 rarely observed V segments, including chromosome 9 orphons, were excluded from the earlier analysis of around 590 of the donors. It was suggested by the authors that the approach could potentially be generalized to other disease states and immunological phenotypes. Linkage disequilibrium might explain the correlated functional status among segregating V segments, but an unknown experimental factor could not be ruled out. A further reported finding was that TCR beta sequences accurately predicted the HLA-A and HLA-B alleles for most subjects in the first cohort. A later analysis found that HLA-associated TCR beta chains were more clonally expanded and had lower generation probabilities than equally common non-associated chains. The cohort was sequenced for TCR beta chains only, and without alpha or paired-chain data the features that could be detected were limited. In a later analysis, several top co-occurrence clusters were reported to appear linked to parvovirus B19, influenza, CMV and Epstein-Barr virus. In an earlier analysis of roughly 500 of the donors, most TCR beta V segments appeared in productive rearrangements about 90% or about 30% of the time, broadly matching IMGT annotations. In a later analysis, the rate of TCR association differed among HLA loci, with DRB1 alleles having the most associated TCRs and HLA-C alleles having the fewest. While some public TCRs were present in many individuals, most TCR sequences turned up only very rarely across donors. Most CMV-associated TCR beta chains appeared to be HLA-restricted in a later analysis, and the HLA associations seemed to be driven largely by CMV exposure. When HLA alleles, especially DR and DQ, strongly co-occurred, TCR associations were difficult to assign to individual alleles. A cluster of highly shared sequence variants was judged likely to represent a technical artifact of the sequencing pipeline. The study listed 150 to 200 TCR beta chains as associated with cytomegalovirus.

Preparation of the library involved the immunoSEQ multiplex PCR assay. A mixture of 60 forward primers for TCR Vbeta segments and 13 reverse primers for TCR Jbeta segments was used in the multiplex PCR. Amplification of the CDR3 region of rearranged TCR beta genes was performed with a multiplex PCR assay on genomic DNA. On the Illumina HiSeq System, the amplified TCR beta libraries were sequenced as 87-base-pair reads. Concerning the study's data processing: A later analysis counted tens of millions of unique TCR beta chains across the 666 repertoires, and 9.5 million to 11 million of these chains were shared by at least two donors. To remove PCR and sequencing errors, raw reads were error-corrected and collapsed into unique sequences using a nearest-neighbor algorithm that merged closely related sequences. CDR3 sequences were aligned to IMGT reference sequences to assign V, D and J gene segments. For a sequence to be retained, at least a six-nucleotide match to both a V gene segment and a J gene segment was required. A rearrangement counted as productive if the CDR3 had no stop codons and remained in frame with V and J, and every other rearrangement counted as non-productive. Following IMGT convention, CDR3 was defined as the stretch from the second conserved V-encoded cysteine up to the conserved J-encoded phenylalanine. The earlier analysis of some 550 of the donors excluded any sequence lacking an unambiguous match to a single V gene segment. In an earlier analysis of approximately 610 of the donors, V segments were called functional above 56.7% productive rearrangements and were called segregating when the between-donor standard deviation exceeded 5%. To diagnose cytomegalovirus status from the catalog of TCR beta chain sequences, a statistical classification framework was built. A later analysis assigned V and J genes by comparing TCR nucleotide sequences with IMGT/GENE-DB human TR gene sequences. Using the TCRdist pipeline, a later analysis assigned CDR3 sequences along with most-parsimonious VDJ recombination scenarios. In a later analysis, each TCR beta chain was defined by its CDR3 amino acid sequence together with its V-gene family, and reads without a unique V-gene family were excluded. As a way to deal with suspected cross-contamination and a sequencing artifact, a later analysis dropped 450 to 600 nucleotide sequences that were highly shared and had low generation probability. In a later analysis, a clonal expansion index was calculated for each public chain from normalized within-repertoire ranks of inferred template counts. In a later analysis, generation probabilities were computed using a VDJ recombination model fitted to out-of-frame rearrangements, and the results were checked against IGoR. Hypergeometric tests were used in a later analysis to score TCR-TCR, TCR-HLA and TCR-CMV co-occurrence, with a repertoire-size bias correction applied to the TCR pairs. To estimate false discovery rates, a later analysis permuted the HLA or CMV assignments 20 times. In a later analysis, co-occurring TCRs were grouped using DBSCAN, with TCRdist sequence similarity added in when clustering inside HLA-allele-positive subsets. For co-occurrence clustering, repertoires with fewer than 30,000 or more than 120,000 public chains were excluded, along with roughly 5 repertoires with anomalous nucleotide sharing. TCRdb limited this immuneACCESS table to in-frame rearrangements with V and J called. A share of clones is missing; checked studies link under half to unresolved V genes, and the rest is unexplained. V, J and clone size derive from that table, while D and trimming were established from the DNA sequence. The sample profile shows 120,000 or so clones; roughly 78% of them were found once. The ten largest make up 1.3% of the sample.

In total, 630 or so healthy bone marrow donors made up the cohort. All cohort members were sampled while nominally healthy, although unrecorded immune exposures were likely present. The donor tested CMV seronegative, placing the donor among the 350 to 400 seronegative members of the cohort. Every donor gave a peripheral blood sample, and the peripheral blood mononuclear cells from that sample were used for TCR beta sequencing. Genomic DNA extraction from the blood cell samples was performed with the Qiagen DNeasy Blood Extraction Kit. Taken from cysteine to phenylalanine, the CDR3 has 15 residues. The read is trimmed to its CDR3 DNA, 45 bases read in frame from base 1. Trimming costs V 0 bases and J 0 bases, and their ends lie 9 bases apart. CDR1 SGDLS and CDR2 YYNGEE are derived from the germline V gene.

Sequenced material: PBMCs. The receptor's source is a woman aged 25 to 39 in good health and CMV-seronegative. The V and J segments used are TRBV9 and TRBJ1-2; TRBD1 could be the D gene, as 5 bases match. The nucleotide sequence is TGTGCCAGCAGCGTAGCTTCGGGGGCTAACTATGGCTACACCTTC. Its coded protein is CASSVASGANYGYTF.